Presented here are 8 T cell receptor beta chains from one specimen sequenced in a study of OX40 agonist ivuxolimab in advanced cancers. Produced via immunoSEQ multiplex PCR; TCRdb's table is partial and in-frame only. Altogether about 81,000 clones are present, more than 75% being singletons, with the ten largest covering 0.45% to 0.55%. Source: CD4+ or CD8+ T cells sorted from blood, taken in a trial of the OX40 agonist ivuxolimab. These receptors all stem from an adult with an advanced solid tumor such as melanoma, head and neck, liver or kidney cancer.

The chain combines TRBV18 with TRBJ2-7; 9 nucleotides agree with TRBD1. CDR3 length equals 15 residues. Germline loops: CDR1 KGHSH, CDR2 LQKENI. J lost 1 base, V lost 5 bases, and 6 bases had no gene match. The CDR3 here is CASSNTGGGSYEQYF. Here the CDR3 DNA reads TGTGCCAGCTCAAATACAGGGGGCGGATCCTACGAGCAGTACTTC. The variable domain in full, completed from reference TRBV18 and TRBJ2-7, reads NAGVMQNPRHLVRRRGQEARLRCSPMKGHSHVYWYRQLPEEGLKFMVYLQKENIIDESGMPKERFSAEFPKEGPSILRIQQVVRGDSAAYFCASSNTGGGSYEQYFGPGTRLTVT.

The chain carries TRBV5-1 and TRBJ2-7; D unclear. Per the germline V gene, CDR1 is SGHRS and CDR2 is YFSETQ. This CDR3 contains 13 residues. The V end was cut by 4 bases, the J end by 3 bases, with 11 bases between. The CDR3 protein is CASSPYLGYEQYF. Written as DNA, the CDR3 is TGCGCCAGCAGCCCCTACCTAGGCTACGAGCAGTACTTC.

The genes are TRBV11-1 and TRBJ1-2, with 11 bases fitting TRBD1. CDR3 length equals 18 residues. Trimming cost V 5 bases and J 1 base; bases outside gene matches: 12. Germline loops: CDR1 SGHAT, CDR2 FQDESV (reference sequence). The chain's CDR3 is CASSRDRGISGINYGYTF. CDR3 sequence (DNA): TGTGCCAGCAGCCGGGACAGGGGGATTTCCGGCATTAACTATGGCTACACCTTC.

The J gene is TRBJ1-5, the V gene TRBV4-2, with a possible D match to TRBD1 (6 bases). This CDR3 spans 15 amino acids. The germline V gene encodes CDR1 LGHNA and CDR2 YNFKEQ. The V and J ends lost 4 bases and 5 bases respectively, with 15 bases between them. This chain's CDR3 is CASSLSWDIDQPQHF. The CDR3 region has the DNA TGTGCCAGCAGCCTGAGTTGGGACATCGATCAGCCCCAGCATTTT.

This rearrangement joins TRBV7-9 to TRBJ1-3; D is uncertain. The CDR3 consists of 12 residues. CDR1 is SEHNR, CDR2 FQNEAQ, per germline (reference sequence). Trimming took 7 bases from V and 4 from J, leaving 8 bases between them. In DNA, the CDR3 is TGTGCCAGCAACCCACCCGGAAACACCATATATTTT. Amino acid sequence: CASNPPGNTIYF. Variable domain in full (rest from reference TRBV7-9 and TRBJ1-3): DTGVSQNPRHKITKRGQNVTFRCDPISEHNRLYWYRQTLGQGPEFLTYFQNEAQLEKSRLLSDRFSAERPKGSFSTLEIQRTEQGDSAMYLCASNPPGNTIYFGEGSWLTVV.

This chain joins TRBV11-2 and TRBJ2-7, with D perhaps TRBD2 (6 bases). Germline CDR1 and CDR2: SGHAT and FQNNGV. The CDR3 length is 17 residues. Trimming left V 1 base short and J 2 bases short, with 18 bases between. The CDR3 nucleotides read TGTGCCAGCAGCTTAGCTCCACCGGGACTGAGAGCCTACGAGCAGTACTTC. This codes for CASSLAPPGLRAYEQYF.

The chain recombines TRBV7-9 with TRBJ1-5, with D unclear. The CDR3 covers 13 residues. Trimming cost V 5 bases and J 9 bases, with 14 bases left between them. Germline V lookup: CDR1 SEHNR, CDR2 FQNEAQ (reference sequence). CDR3 sequence: CASSPVGDRPQHF. The CDR3 DNA reads TGTGCCAGCAGCCCCGTCGGGGATCGGCCCCAGCATTTT.

CDR3 sequence: CASRATGGRTEAFF. Written as DNA, the CDR3 is TGTGCCAGCAGGGCGACAGGGGGAAGGACTGAAGCTTTCTTT. This chain joins TRBV2 and TRBJ1-1; 9 bases fit TRBD1. The trim removed 6 bases at V and 5 bases at J, leaving 7 bases unmatched. Germline CDR1 and CDR2: SNHLY and FYNNEI. This CDR3 comprises 14 residues.